A single sample is the source of the 5 T cell receptor beta chains below, sequenced in a study of control samples from healthy donors and cancer patients. The table came from immunoSEQ multiplex PCR; TCRdb's copy has only in-frame clones and leaves some out. The sample includes approximately 49,000 clones, roughly nine tenths of them seen just once. Sequencing was performed on PBMCs. The receptors here all came from a man aged 40-55 years with colorectal cancer.

The chain is built from TRBV18 and TRBJ2-2; 7 positions agree with TRBD2. CDR1 and CDR2 from the germline V gene are KGHSH and LQKENI. The trim removed 3 bases at V and 5 bases at J, leaving 3 bases unmatched. This CDR3 region has 14 residues. The CDR3 sequence is CASSPGTITGELFF. CDR3 nucleotides: TGTGCCAGCTCACCGGGGACTATTACCGGGGAGCTGTTTTTT.

The genes are TRBV11-3 and TRBJ2-2, with D tentatively TRBD1 or TRBD2 (5 bases each). The length of the CDR3 is 18 residues. Per the germline V gene, CDR1 is SGHNT and CDR2 is YENEEA. Trimming removed 7 bases from V and 4 bases from J, with 25 bases in between. CDR3 nucleotides: TGTGCCAGCACCCTCATCCAAGGGACCGCCGTTAGCACCGGGGAGCTGTTTTTT. Its translation is CASTLIQGTAVSTGELFF.

The chain recombines TRBV30 with TRBJ2-3; D not resolved. Looked up from germline, CDR1 is GTSNPN and CDR2 is SVGIG (reference sequence). Trimming shortened V by 4 bases and J by 13 bases, and 21 bases separated the two germline ends. The CDR3 contains 13 residues. The CDR3 sequence is CAWNGGSSLLEYF. DNA of the CDR3: TGTGCCTGGAATGGTGGTAGTTCACTGCTTGAGTATTTT.

The chain links TRBV7-2 to TRBJ1-2; no firm D call. With 7 bases removed from V and 2 bases from J, the gap between germline ends came to 8 bases. In germline, CDR1 is SGHTA, CDR2 FQGNSA. The CDR3 covers 12 residues. The CDR3 sequence is CASTSSNYGYTF. The CDR3 DNA is TGTGCCAGCACCAGTTCAAACTATGGCTACACCTTC.

CDR3 DNA sequence: TGTGCCAGCAGTTTATACTCGACAGGGTATGGCTACACCTTC. It encodes CASSLYSTGYGYTF. The J gene is TRBJ1-2, the V gene TRBV27; 7 bases fit TRBD1. Germline CDR1 reads MNHEY; CDR2 reads SMNVEV (reference sequence). The V and J ends lost 1 base and 5 bases, in that order; junction bases with no gene match: 4. The CDR3 spans 14 residues.